Below, one TCR beta chain is given with its context. Antigen unknown. This record comes from a study of human CD8 memory T cell subsets. The CDR3 sequence is 14 residues long. Germline V gene lookup returns CDR1 SGHRS and CDR2 YFSETQ. RNA originated from duplicate vials containing about 140,000 sorted CD8+ T cells per subset. Study-wide points: Minimally overlapping with each other were the repertoires of precursor exhausted and stem-like memory T cells.

The TCR beta sequencing libraries came from UMI-labeled 5' RACE. TCRdb reprocessed the 5' RACE reads and stores each CDR3 protein as one record, lacking DNA. The sample data list fewer than 15,000 distinct CDR3 sequences. The sample taken for sequencing was CD8+ T cells from PBMCs. This receptor was obtained from a human donor in good health. V and J are TRBV5-1 and TRBJ1-2; TCRdb reports TRBD1, a call that lacks DNA to check it against. CDR3 loop: CASAVWTVNYGYTF.